The entry below describes one TCR beta chain. Its antigen is currently unknown. The data belong to a study of PD-L1 blockade in urothelial cancer. Study-wide findings and caveats: Tumor-associated blood clones were expanded more by durable-benefit patients at 3 weeks.

V was pared by 0 bases and J by 2 bases, with 11 bases between. CDR1 is LNHDA and CDR2 is SQIVND in the germline V gene (reference sequence). The CDR3 covers 16 residues. Indicated time point: pretreatment peripheral blood. The table came from immunoSEQ multiplex PCR; TCRdb's copy has only in-frame clones and leaves some out. Of tens of thousands of clones listed, approximately 86% are singletons. Sequences were derived from PBMCs, sampled around atezolizumab (anti-PD-L1) treatment. The TCR comes from a man aged 60 to 69 with urothelial cancer. The rearrangement links TRBV19 to TRBJ1-5, with a possible D match to TRBD1 (6 bases). The CDR3 loop is CASSIEGRGGNQPQHF. The CDR3 DNA sequence: TGTGCCAGTAGTATAGAGGGCAGGGGAGGCAATCAGCCCCAGCATTTT.